The next 23 T cell receptor beta chains were all read from a single sample in a study of long-term antiretroviral therapy in people with HIV (dated 2022 in TCRdb). The immunoSEQ hsTCRB v3.0 assay was used at survey level resolution to sequence the TRB variable region. TCRdb retrieved this table from immuneACCESS and kept in-frame rearrangements only. Not all clones are present; in checked studies, unresolved V genes account for under half, and no reason is known for the remainder. Across this sample there are 25,000 or so clones, with 93% seen only once. The ten most abundant clones make up approximately 10% of the sample. The material sequenced was unsorted PBMCs, taken 6.2 years after starting antiretroviral therapy. Source of these receptors: a man aged 40-49 years with HIV.

Only one count was recorded for this clone. The chain carries TRBV19 and TRBJ2-7; D perhaps matches TRBD1 (6 bases). Germline CDR1 reads LNHDA; CDR2 reads SQIVND (reference sequence). V was clipped by 4 bases and J by 3 bases, with 10 bases between them. This CDR3 is 13 amino acids long. CDR3 nucleotides: TGTGCCAGTAGTACTATACAGGGCTACGAGCAGTACTTC. Protein: CASSTIQGYEQYF.

The chain couples TRBV9 to TRBJ2-3; weak D call: TRBD1 (5 bases). The CDR3 covers 16 residues. Trimming removed 0 bases from V and 6 bases from J, with 17 bases in between. Germline CDR1 reads SGDLS; CDR2 reads YYNGEE. This CDR3 is CASSVAIGANWDTQYF. CDR3 nucleotide sequence: TGTGCCAGCAGCGTAGCGATAGGGGCAAATTGGGATACGCAGTATTTT.

This chain joins TRBV9 and TRBJ2-3, with D perhaps matching TRBD2 (6 bases). V dropped 0 bases and J dropped 0 bases, with 8 bases sitting between them. From germline, CDR1 is SGDLS and CDR2 YYNGEE. The CDR3 extends over 15 amino acids. The CDR3 DNA reads TGTGCCAGCAGCGTAGCGGGACTTAGCACAGATACGCAGTATTTT. Its protein product is CASSVAGLSTDTQYF.

This clone was observed a few times. V usage is TRBV5-1 and J usage is TRBJ2-7; 11 nucleotides align to TRBD1. This CDR3 has 15 amino acids. The V gene's germline CDR1 is SGHRS and CDR2 YFSETQ. J was trimmed by 7 bases and V by 4 bases; bases with no gene match: 10. The CDR3 sequence is CASSPSGQGAGEQYF. The CDR3 DNA is TGCGCCAGCAGCCCGTCAGGACAGGGGGCCGGGGAGCAGTACTTC.

This clone was observed a single time. The J gene is TRBJ1-1, the V gene TRBV6-1; possible D gene TRBD1, 6 bases. Germline-derived CDR1 and CDR2 are MNHNS and SASEGT. V lost 6 bases and J 5 bases, leaving 16 bases between the germline ends. The CDR3 has 14 amino acids. The CDR3 here is CASRGGRESTEAFF. The CDR3 DNA is TGTGCCAGCAGGGGGGGCAGGGAGAGTACTGAAGCTTTCTTT.

The chain links TRBV11-2 to TRBJ1-5, with 7 nucleotides matching TRBD1. Per germline, CDR1 SGHAT and CDR2 FQNNGV. This CDR3 region has 16 residues. V lost 6 bases to trimming and J lost 3 bases; unmatched junction nucleotides: 11. CDR3 coding DNA: TGTGCCAGCAGTCGATTCCCTGACAGGGACAATCAGCCCCAGCATTTT. It codes for CASSRFPDRDNQPQHF.

The chain employs TRBV5-1 and TRBJ2-2, with D hard to call. Deletions cut 4 bases from V and 3 bases from J, with 13 bases between. The CDR3 covers 15 residues. Germline CDR1 SGHRS, CDR2 YFSETQ. CDR3 amino acids: CASSRLGWDTGELFF. CDR3 in DNA: TGCGCCAGCAGCCGCCTTGGGTGGGACACCGGGGAGCTGTTTTTT.

This clone showed up just once. V is TRBV6-6 and J is TRBJ2-7; TRBD1 aligns across 10 bases. Trimming took 5 bases from V and 5 from J; bases not matched to a gene: 6. Germline CDR1 and CDR2: MNHNY and SVGAGI (reference sequence). CDR3 length: 14 amino acids. The CDR3 DNA follows: TGTGCCAGCAGTGGACCGGGACAGGGGAACGAGCAGTACTTC. Its protein product is CASSGPGQGNEQYF.

This clone appeared once. The V and J genes are TRBV5-1 and TRBJ2-5; a possible D gene is TRBD2 (6 bases). Germline values: CDR1 SGHRS, CDR2 YFSETQ. Trimming pared 2 bases from V and 1 base from J, leaving 6 bases between. This CDR3 is 13 amino acids long. The CDR3 loop reads CASSFGSQETQYF. The CDR3 region has the DNA TGCGCCAGCAGCTTCGGGAGCCAAGAGACCCAGTACTTC. The full variable domain, its missing parts supplied by reference TRBV5-1 and TRBJ2-5, is KAGVTQTPRYLIKTRGQQVTLSCSPISGHRSVSWYQQTPGQGLQFLFEYFSETQRNKGNFPGRFSGRQFSNSRSEMNVSTLELGDSALYLCASSFGSQETQYFGPGTRLLVL.

The rearrangement uses TRBV6-1 and TRBJ2-3; D ambiguous. Germline V lookup: CDR1 MNHNS, CDR2 SASEGT. This CDR3 is built from 12 residues. Trimming removed 3 bases at V and 5 bases at J, with 6 bases between. The CDR3 DNA reads as TGTGCCAGCAGTGAGCGCCAAGATACGCAGTATTTT. Translated: CASSERQDTQYF.

The J gene is TRBJ1-1, the V gene TRBV19; D is unclear. The CDR3 contains 13 residues. In germline, CDR1 is LNHDA, CDR2 SQIVND (reference sequence). V lost 7 bases, J lost 2 bases, and 11 bases lay in between. In nucleotides, the CDR3 is TGTGCCAGTAAGGAGGGAGGAAACACTGAAGCTTTCTTT. It translates to CASKEGGNTEAFF.

The gene calls are TRBV5-1 and TRBJ2-7; either TRBD1 or TRBD2 may supply D (5 bases each). Trimming shortened V by 4 bases and J by 2 bases, and 13 bases separated the two germline ends. The germline CDR1 and CDR2 sequences are SGHRS and YFSETQ. This CDR3 is 14 amino acids long. CDR3 protein: CASSPGTQTYEQYF. The CDR3 nucleotides are TGCGCCAGCAGCCCGGGGACCCAAACCTACGAGCAGTACTTC.

The rearrangement links TRBV5-6 to TRBJ2-7, with 7 bases that match TRBD1. V shed 3 bases, J shed 7 bases, and the junction held 7 bases outside the gene matches. CDR1 and CDR2 from the germline V gene are SGHDT and YYEEEE. The CDR3 extends over 13 amino acids. The DNA of the CDR3 is TGTGCCAGCAGCTCAAGGGGGCCGGGGGAGCAGTACTTC. It codes for CASSSRGPGEQYF.

The gene calls are TRBV5-4 and TRBJ2-5, with D tentatively TRBD1 (5 bases). The CDR3 is made up of 14 amino acids. Germline V CDR1 and CDR2: SGHNT, YYREEE (reference sequence). Deletions cut 4 bases from V and 1 base from J, with 11 bases between. The CDR3: CASSVGLSQETQYF. As DNA, the CDR3 is TGTGCCAGCAGCGTGGGGCTCTCCCAAGAGACCCAGTACTTC.

V and J are TRBV6-4 and TRBJ1-2; perhaps TRBD1 as D (5 bases). The CDR3 is 14 amino acids. The V gene's germline CDR1 is MRHNA and CDR2 SNTAGT. V lost 6 bases and J lost 6, with 17 bases in between. The CDR3, as DNA: TGTGCCAGCAGCCCCGACCCGACAGCGAATGGCTACACCTTC. Translated, it gives CASSPDPTANGYTF.

The chain joins TRBV19 to TRBJ1-5; no reliable D call. With 5 bases removed from V and 2 bases from J, the gap between germline ends came to 19 bases. This CDR3 is built from 17 residues. Germline loops: CDR1 LNHDA, CDR2 SQIVND (reference sequence). CDR3 nucleotide sequence: TGTGCCAGTAGTTCCTGGACGGATTTTGGTGGCAATCAGCCCCAGCATTTT. This gives the protein CASSSWTDFGGNQPQHF.

Relative to its sample, this clone is medium-sized. V and J are TRBV5-4 and TRBJ2-3; D is possibly TRBD1 (6 bases). The length of the CDR3 is 15 residues. Germline lookup yields CDR1 SGHNT and CDR2 YYREEE (reference sequence). Trimming took off 1 base at V and 4 bases at J, with 13 bases between the two ends. The CDR3 here is CASSLFRGRADTQYF. CDR3 in DNA: TGTGCCAGCAGCTTGTTCAGGGGACGAGCAGATACGCAGTATTTT. Based on the CDR3 plus reference TRBV5-4 and TRBJ2-3, the full variable domain is ETGVTQSPTHLIKTRGQQVTLRCSSQSGHNTVSWYQQALGQGPQFIFQYYREEENGRGNFPPRFSGLQFPNYSSELNVNALELDDSALYLCASSLFRGRADTQYFGPGTRLTVL.

This chain uses TRBV29-1 with TRBJ1-2, with a weak D call TRBD1 (5 bases). CDR3 length: 13 amino acids. Trimming removed 2 bases from V and 2 bases from J, with 9 bases in between. Germline V lookup: CDR1 SQVTM, CDR2 ANQGSEA. The CDR3 region is CSVEKDTNYGYTF. For the CDR3, the DNA is TGCAGCGTTGAAAAGGACACCAACTATGGCTACACCTTC.

V and J are TRBV7-6 and TRBJ2-7; 13 positions match TRBD2. The CDR3 sequence is 16 residues long. Germline trimming cut 4 bases from V and 10 bases from J; bases unmatched to any gene: 13. Germline CDR1 SGHVS, CDR2 FNYEAQ. The CDR3 loop is CASSSGGGTSGTSQYF. CDR3 nucleotide sequence: TGTGCCAGCAGCTCTGGGGGTGGGACTAGCGGGACTAGTCAGTACTTC.

The chain couples TRBV2 to TRBJ2-3; D is perhaps TRBD1 (6 bases). This CDR3 region has 15 residues. Per the germline V gene, CDR1 is SNHLY and CDR2 is FYNNEI. The ends were cut back, 6 bases at V and 4 bases at J, with 17 bases in the middle. CDR3 residues: CASSLEQQGPDTQYF. Here the CDR3 DNA reads TGTGCCAGCAGCCTGGAGCAACAGGGCCCAGATACGCAGTATTTT.

The CDR3 sequence is CASSLGANTEAFF. The CDR3 DNA follows: TGTGCCAGCAGCTTGGGGGCGAACACTGAAGCTTTCTTT. This sequence joins TRBV5-6 and TRBJ1-1, with D hard to call. Germline V CDR1 and CDR2: SGHDT, YYEEEE. The CDR3 loop spans 13 amino acids. Trimming removed 0 bases from V and 1 base from J, with 4 bases in between. Based on the CDR3 plus reference TRBV5-6 and TRBJ1-1, the full variable domain is DAGVTQSPTHLIKTRGQQVTLRCSPKSGHDTVSWYQQALGQGPQFIFQYYEEEERQRGNFPDRFSGHQFPNYSSELNVNALLLGDSALYLCASSLGANTEAFFGQGTRLTVV.

CDR3 loop: CASSPGTGGLLETQYF. The DNA for the CDR3 is TGTGCCAGCAGCCCCGGGACAGGGGGTCTTCTGGAGACCCAGTACTTC. This rearrangement joins TRBV14 to TRBJ2-5; 11 nucleotides match TRBD1. This CDR3 region has 16 residues. Germline V CDR1 and CDR2: SGHDN, FVKESK. V dropped 4 bases and J dropped 5; count of bases not matched to a gene: 9. The full variable domain, its missing parts supplied by reference TRBV14 and TRBJ2-5, is EAGVTQFPSHSVIEKGQTVTLRCDPISGHDNLYWYRRVMGKEIKFLLHFVKESKQDESGMPNNRFLAERTGGTYSTLKVQPAELEDSGVYFCASSPGTGGLLETQYFGPGTRLLVL.

This chain connects TRBV18 to TRBJ1-5; 10 bases map to TRBD1. The trim removed 3 bases at V and 5 bases at J, leaving 4 bases unmatched. The CDR3 is 15 amino acids. Per the germline V gene, CDR1 is KGHSH and CDR2 is LQKENI. The CDR3 nucleotides read TGTGCCAGCTCACCGGCGACAGGGGGCGATCAGCCCCAGCATTTT. Encoded protein: CASSPATGGDQPQHF. The full variable domain, in which reference TRBV18 and TRBJ1-5 provide the parts outside the CDR3, is NAGVMQNPRHLVRRRGQEARLRCSPMKGHSHVYWYRQLPEEGLKFMVYLQKENIIDESGMPKERFSAEFPKEGPSILRIQQVVRGDSAAYFCASSPATGGDQPQHFGDGTRLSIL.